The 4 T cell receptor beta chains in this list originate from one sample, sequenced in a study of T cell responses to AZD1222 COVID-19 vaccine. Data came from immunoSEQ multiplex PCR; TCRdb stores just in-frame clones and leaves some out. The sample yields tens of thousands of clones, roughly nine tenths seen once. This specimen consisted of peripheral blood, obtained 28 days after the second AZD1222 dose. The source is an adult who received the AZD1222 COVID-19 vaccine.

The chain carries TRBV6-5 and TRBJ1-1; D is possibly TRBD1 (6 bases). Germline V gene sequence: CDR1 MNHEY, CDR2 SVGAGI. CDR3 length: 14 amino acids. V was trimmed by 7 bases and J by 2 bases, leaving 14 bases between them. DNA for the CDR3: TGTGCCAGCAACACAGGGTTAGGCAACACTGAAGCTTTCTTT. Its translation: CASNTGLGNTEAFF.

The rearrangement joins TRBV7-3 to TRBJ2-1, with D tentatively TRBD2 (6 bases). Trimming took 0 bases from V and 1 from J, leaving 7 bases between them. There are 15 residues in the CDR3. From germline, CDR1 is SGHTA and CDR2 FQGTGA. The CDR3 region has the DNA TGTGCCAGCAGCTTAACTGGGGGGTCCTACAATGAGCAGTTCTTC. Translation: CASSLTGGSYNEQFF.

The rearrangement joins TRBV1 to TRBJ2-4. TRBV1 constitutes a pseudogene. The CDR3 totals 14 residues. For the CDR3, the DNA is TGCACCAGCAGCCAAGGGACAGCCAAAAACATTCAGTACTTC. This encodes CTSSQGTAKNIQYF.

This chain uses TRBV3-1 (or the pseudogene TRBV3-2) with TRBJ1-1, with D unresolved. Between the trimmed V and J ends, which lost 4 bases and 5 bases, there was a span of 8 bases. This CDR3 is 12 amino acids long. In germline, CDR1 is LGHDT, CDR2 YNNKEL (reference sequence). CDR3 loop: CASSRRTTEAFF. The CDR3 DNA reads TGTGCCAGCAGCCGACGAACGACTGAAGCTTTCTTT.